The 30 T cell receptor beta chains in this list originate from one sample, sequenced in a study of T cell responses to AZD1222 COVID-19 vaccine. TCRdb keeps only in-frame clones here, not all; method: immunoSEQ multiplex PCR. The sample has some 130,000 clones; approximately 90% are singletons. Specimen: peripheral blood, collected on day 0 of AZD1222 vaccination. These receptors came from an adult in good health.

This sequence joins TRBV7-8 and TRBJ2-1; 10 bases agree with TRBD1. CDR3 length: 15 residues. Per germline, CDR1 SGHVS and CDR2 FQNEAQ. Germline trimming cut 4 bases from V and 4 bases from J; bases unmatched to any gene: 4. DNA for the CDR3: TGTGCCAGCAGCTACGACAGGGGGCATTACAATGAGCAGTTCTTC. It is translated as CASSYDRGHYNEQFF.

J is TRBJ2-7 and V is TRBV29-1; 9 bases agree with TRBD2. Per the germline V gene, CDR1 is SQVTM and CDR2 is ANQGSEA. CDR3 length equals 13 residues. Trimming at V came to 4 bases and at J to 7 bases, leaving 8 bases not matched to a gene. The CDR3 protein is CSVVRLAGQEQYF. For the CDR3, the DNA is TGCAGCGTTGTGCGCCTAGCGGGGCAGGAGCAGTACTTC.

The rearrangement links TRBV5-6 to TRBJ2-1; perhaps D is TRBD1 or TRBD2 (5 bases each). Deletions cut 0 bases from V and 4 bases from J, with 20 bases between. Germline V gives CDR1 SGHDT, CDR2 YYEEEE. The CDR3 consists of 18 residues. CDR3 loop: CASSLGRSGWGIYNEQFF. CDR3 nucleotides: TGTGCCAGCAGCTTGGGGCGATCCGGTTGGGGGATATACAATGAGCAGTTCTTC.

The chain uses TRBV3-1 (or the pseudogene TRBV3-2) and TRBJ2-1; TRBD2 matches 8 bases. Trimming at V came to 2 bases and at J to 3 bases, leaving 15 bases not matched to a gene. Per the germline V gene, CDR1 is LGHDT and CDR2 is YNNKEL (reference sequence). The CDR3 extends over 19 amino acids. CDR3 sequence (DNA): TGTGCCAGCAGCCAAAAGAAAGCGGAACTAGCGGTTTTCTACAATGAGCAGTTCTTC. Translated: CASSQKKAELAVFYNEQFF.

This clone was counted a few times. This chain links TRBV28 with TRBJ2-2, with D maybe TRBD1 (5 bases). The CDR3 consists of 14 residues. V was pared by 3 bases and J by 10 bases, with 15 bases between. From germline, CDR1 is MDHEN and CDR2 SYDVKM. The CDR3, as DNA: TGTGCCAGCAGTTTGCCAGGGCCTGTCGAGGAGCTGTTTTTT. It specifies CASSLPGPVEELFF.

Remarks on this clone: Other DNA sequences in the sample encode the same CDR3. The chain couples TRBV4-2 to TRBJ2-7; 8 nucleotides agree with TRBD2. V trimming: 0 bases; J trimming: 1 base; junction bases outside the gene matches: 2. The CDR3 covers 15 residues. Germline V CDR1 and CDR2: LGHNA, YNFKEQ. The CDR3 is CASSQEPSGSYEQYF. CDR3 sequence (DNA): TGTGCCAGCAGCCAAGAACCTAGCGGGTCCTACGAGCAGTACTTC.

The rearrangement links TRBV27 to TRBJ2-3, with D possibly matching TRBD1 (6 bases). V lost 5 bases and J lost 1, with 19 bases in between. The CDR3 is 17 residues long. Looked up from germline, CDR1 is MNHEY and CDR2 is SMNVEV (reference sequence). CDR3 amino acids: CASSHLTGSGRTDTQYF. The DNA for the CDR3 is TGTGCCAGCAGTCACCTCACAGGGTCAGGGCGCACAGATACGCAGTATTTT.

V is TRBV6-2 or TRBV6-3 and J is TRBJ1-1, with a possible D match to TRBD1 (6 bases). This CDR3 spans 19 amino acids. The germline V gene has CDR1 MNHEY and CDR2 SVGEGT. V was clipped by 0 bases and J by 0 bases, with 20 bases between them. The CDR3 nucleotides are TGTGCCAGCAGTTACTCTATTTTCTCGACAGGCCTGATGAACACTGAAGCTTTCTTT. Its protein is CASSYSIFSTGLMNTEAFF.

The chain has TRBV29-1 and TRBJ2-3, with TRBD2 identical over 7 bases. Germline CDR1 reads SQVTM; CDR2 reads ANQGSEA. The length of the CDR3 is 17 residues. With V trimmed by 2 bases and J by 5 bases, 16 bases remained unmatched. CDR3 DNA sequence: TGCAGCGTTGAACCTACGGGGCAGAGACTAGCCCGAGATACGCAGTATTTT. As protein: CSVEPTGQRLARDTQYF.

This chain joins TRBV4-1 and TRBJ1-3, with a possible D match to TRBD1 (5 bases). This CDR3 comprises 18 residues. Trimming pared 0 bases from V and 0 bases from J, leaving 15 bases between. In germline, CDR1 is MGHRA, CDR2 YSYEKL. The CDR3 loop reads CASSQDSAGPHSGNTIYF. The CDR3 DNA follows: TGCGCCAGCAGCCAAGATTCGGCAGGGCCCCACTCTGGAAACACCATATATTTT.

The CDR3 protein is CASTGEGTDTQYF. The CDR3 DNA is TGTGCCAGCACAGGGGAAGGCACAGATACGCAGTATTTT. The chain couples TRBV12-3 or TRBV12-4 to TRBJ2-3; D might be TRBD1 (6 bases). Trimming left V 7 bases short and J 1 base short, with 9 bases between. The CDR3 extends over 13 amino acids.

The chain employs TRBV28 and TRBJ2-1, with TRBD2 identical over 12 bases. Germline loops: CDR1 MDHEN, CDR2 SYDVKM. This CDR3 comprises 14 residues. V shed 7 bases and J 3 bases; nucleotides not matched to a gene: 1. CDR3: CASKGLAGYNEQFF. In nucleotides, the CDR3 is TGTGCCAGCAAGGGACTAGCGGGCTACAATGAGCAGTTCTTC.

The CDR3 DNA sequence: TGTGCCGCTTACTCTGGGGCCAACGTCCTGACTTTC. This encodes CAAYSGANVLTF. V gene TRBV30 combines with J gene TRBJ2-6; D is unresolved. The V and J ends lost 8 bases and 0 bases respectively, with 5 bases between them. The CDR3 is 12 residues long. The germline V gene has CDR1 GTSNPN and CDR2 SVGIG (reference sequence).

The chain carries TRBV15 and TRBJ2-7, with 7 nucleotides matching TRBD1. The germline V gene has CDR1 LNHNV and CDR2 YYDKDF (reference sequence). The CDR3 sequence is 15 residues long. The V segment lost 5 bases and the J segment 1 base; nucleotides outside the gene matches: 8. CDR3 amino acids: CATSLRTGGSYEQYF. CDR3 sequence (DNA): TGTGCCACCAGCCTGCGGACAGGTGGATCCTACGAGCAGTACTTC.

V usage is TRBV13 and J usage is TRBJ2-7; D not resolved. Germline loops: CDR1 PRHDT, CDR2 FYEKMQ (reference sequence). The V end lost 9 bases, the J end lost 1 base, and 16 bases lay between the germline ends. This CDR3 is 14 amino acids long. CDR3 in amino acids: CASDLAAISYEQYF. The CDR3 DNA reads TGTGCCAGTGACTTGGCGGCTATATCCTACGAGCAGTACTTC.

The J gene is TRBJ2-5, the V gene TRBV27; TRBD1 agrees at 10 bases. The CDR3 is 14 residues long. The V segment lost 4 bases and the J segment 5 bases; nucleotides outside the gene matches: 4. Germline loops: CDR1 MNHEY, CDR2 SMNVEV (reference sequence). The CDR3 region is CASSWMTGGETQYF. In DNA, the CDR3 is TGTGCCAGCAGTTGGATGACAGGGGGCGAGACCCAGTACTTC.

The chain couples TRBV19 to TRBJ2-7, with D possibly matching TRBD2 (7 bases). This CDR3 region has 13 residues. The germline V gene encodes CDR1 LNHDA and CDR2 SQIVND (reference sequence). Trimming stripped 8 bases from V and 0 bases from J, with 11 bases between. CDR3 DNA: TGTGCCAGTCAGGGGAGGGACTCCTACGAGCAGTACTTC. It yields the protein CASQGRDSYEQYF.

This chain links TRBV7-7 with TRBJ2-2; no firm D call. The CDR3 is 14 residues long. The V gene's germline CDR1 is SSHAT and CDR2 FNYEAQ (reference sequence). V shed 4 bases and J shed 1 base, with 7 bases lying between them. CDR3: CASSSWENTGELFF. CDR3 in DNA: TGTGCCAGCAGCTCCTGGGAGAACACCGGGGAGCTGTTTTTT. The full variable domain, with the rest looked up from reference TRBV7-7 and TRBJ2-2, is GAGVSQSPRYKVTKRGQDVTLRCDPISSHATLYWYQQALGQGPEFLTYFNYEAQPDKSGLPSDRFSAERPEGSISTLTIQRTEQRDSAMYRCASSSWENTGELFFGEGSRLTVL.

The chain links TRBV29-1 to TRBJ1-2; perhaps TRBD1 as D (6 bases). Trimming removed 4 bases from V and 3 bases from J, with 18 bases in between. Germline V lookup: CDR1 SQVTM, CDR2 ANQGSEA. This CDR3 has 15 residues. In DNA, the CDR3 is TGCAGCGTTGGCGCCCGTGGAGGGGGGGACTATGGCTACACCTTC. Translation: CSVGARGGGDYGYTF.

This clone was detected only once. The J gene is TRBJ2-1, the V gene TRBV5-6; the D is unclear. The CDR3 contains 15 residues. Trimming stripped 0 bases from V and 6 bases from J, with 13 bases between. Germline loops: CDR1 SGHDT, CDR2 YYEEEE. CDR3 bases: TGTGCCAGCAGCTTGGTGCAGACCGTGGGCAATGAGCAGTTCTTC. This translates into CASSLVQTVGNEQFF.

The genes are TRBV6-1 and TRBJ1-4; D might be TRBD1 (5 bases). Trimming took 2 bases from V and 10 from J, leaving 8 bases between them. CDR1 is MNHNS and CDR2 is SASEGT in the germline V gene. The CDR3 has 12 amino acids. The CDR3 is CASSERGGKLFF. As DNA, the CDR3 is TGTGCCAGCAGTGAACGGGGGGGAAAACTGTTTTTT.

The chain carries TRBV3-1 (or the pseudogene TRBV3-2) and TRBJ2-5; tentatively, D is TRBD2 (5 bases). From germline, CDR1 is LGHDT and CDR2 YNNKEL (reference sequence). This CDR3 region has 16 residues. The V end lost 6 bases, the J end lost 1 base, and 18 bases lay between the germline ends. In DNA, the CDR3 is TGTGCCAGCAGTCCCTTCGGCCGGGGTCCCCAAGAGACCCAGTACTTC. Translation gives CASSPFGRGPQETQYF.

The J gene is TRBJ1-2, the V gene TRBV4-1, with 11 positions matching TRBD1. The trim removed 3 bases at V and 8 bases at J, leaving 11 bases unmatched. The CDR3 totals 16 residues. Germline CDR1 reads MGHRA; CDR2 reads YSYEKL. The CDR3 region is CASSQYLGQGADGYTF. CDR3 coding DNA: TGCGCCAGCAGCCAGTACTTAGGACAGGGGGCAGACGGCTACACCTTC.

The chain recombines TRBV5-4 with TRBJ2-2; 8 positions match TRBD1. Trimming removed 4 bases from V and 5 bases from J; junction bases left unmatched: 4. CDR1 and CDR2 from the germline V gene are SGHNT and YYREEE (reference sequence). The CDR3 totals 14 residues. Here the CDR3 reads CASSRTGLTGELFF. The CDR3 region has the DNA TGTGCCAGCAGCCGGACAGGGTTAACCGGGGAGCTGTTTTTT.

The rearrangement uses TRBV5-4 and TRBJ1-1; D gene unclear. Germline V gives CDR1 SGHNT, CDR2 YYREEE (reference sequence). The CDR3 consists of 15 residues. V dropped 2 bases and J dropped 4 bases, with 15 bases sitting between them. CDR3 protein: CASSFWAERITEAFF. The CDR3 region has the DNA TGTGCCAGCAGCTTTTGGGCCGAGAGGATCACTGAAGCTTTCTTT.

The chain joins TRBV28 to TRBJ2-5; TRBD2 might be the D (5 bases). CDR1 is MDHEN and CDR2 is SYDVKM in the germline V gene. This CDR3 is 15 amino acids long. The V and J ends lost 6 bases and 4 bases respectively, with 18 bases between them. The CDR3 is CASRPDMDGVETQYF. In DNA, the CDR3 is TGTGCCAGCAGACCCGACATGGACGGGGTAGAGACCCAGTACTTC.

The rearrangement uses TRBV28 and TRBJ2-7, with 10 nucleotides matching TRBD2. The CDR3 runs to 15 residues. CDR1 MDHEN and CDR2 SYDVKM come from the germline V gene. The ends lost 4 bases at V and 4 bases at J; junction bases unmatched: 7. CDR3 nucleotides: TGTGCCAGCAGTTCCTTTAGCGGGAGGCTTTACGAGCAGTACTTC. It is translated as CASSSFSGRLYEQYF.

The rearrangement joins TRBV7-9 to TRBJ1-4, with D possibly being TRBD1 (6 bases). This CDR3 has 16 residues. Germline V gene sequence: CDR1 SEHNR, CDR2 FQNEAQ (reference sequence). Trimming took 4 bases from V and 7 from J, leaving 19 bases between them. CDR3 protein: CASSSIRQVGGEKLFF. The CDR3 DNA reads TGTGCCAGCAGCTCGATCCGACAGGTTGGGGGTGAAAAACTGTTTTTT.

This chain connects TRBV27 to TRBJ2-7; 7 nucleotides agree with TRBD1. The CDR3 consists of 16 residues. CDR1 MNHEY and CDR2 SMNVEV come from the germline V gene (reference sequence). Trimming at V came to 6 bases and at J to 3 bases, leaving 14 bases not matched to a gene. The CDR3 reads CASSPSVGTVNYEQYF. The CDR3 DNA is TGTGCCAGCAGCCCCTCCGTCGGGACAGTGAACTACGAGCAGTACTTC.

The chain is built from TRBV27 and TRBJ1-1; 9 bases are shared with TRBD1. CDR3 length: 17 residues. Trimming removed 5 bases from V and 3 bases from J; junction bases left unmatched: 13. Germline V gene lookup returns CDR1 MNHEY and CDR2 SMNVEV (reference sequence). The chain's CDR3 is CASSPRTGEVWYTEAFF. Written as DNA, the CDR3 is TGTGCCAGCAGTCCGCGGACAGGGGAGGTTTGGTACACTGAAGCTTTCTTT.